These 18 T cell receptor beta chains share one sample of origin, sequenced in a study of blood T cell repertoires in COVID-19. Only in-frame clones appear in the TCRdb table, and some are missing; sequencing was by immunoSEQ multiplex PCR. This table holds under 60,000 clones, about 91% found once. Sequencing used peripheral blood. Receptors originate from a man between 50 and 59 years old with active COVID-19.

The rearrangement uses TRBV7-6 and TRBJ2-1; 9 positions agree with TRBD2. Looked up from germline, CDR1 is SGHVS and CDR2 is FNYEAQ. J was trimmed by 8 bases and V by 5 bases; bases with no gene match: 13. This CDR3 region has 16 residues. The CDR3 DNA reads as TGTGCCAGCAGCCCCGGAAGCCAGCGGGGGGTCGATGAGCAGTTCTTC. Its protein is CASSPGSQRGVDEQFF.

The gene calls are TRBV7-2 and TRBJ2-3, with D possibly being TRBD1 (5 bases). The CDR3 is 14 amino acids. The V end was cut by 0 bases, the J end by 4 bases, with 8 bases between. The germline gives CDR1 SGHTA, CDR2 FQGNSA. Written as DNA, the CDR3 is TGTGCCAGCAGCTTAGCCAGGGCCCCAGATACGCAGTATTTT. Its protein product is CASSLARAPDTQYF.

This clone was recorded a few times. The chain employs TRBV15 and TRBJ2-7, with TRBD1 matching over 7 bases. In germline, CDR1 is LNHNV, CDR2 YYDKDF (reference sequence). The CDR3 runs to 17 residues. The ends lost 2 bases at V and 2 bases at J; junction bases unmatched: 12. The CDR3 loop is CATSRLRPGQITYEQYF. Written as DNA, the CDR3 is TGTGCCACCAGCAGATTAAGACCGGGACAGATAACCTACGAGCAGTACTTC.

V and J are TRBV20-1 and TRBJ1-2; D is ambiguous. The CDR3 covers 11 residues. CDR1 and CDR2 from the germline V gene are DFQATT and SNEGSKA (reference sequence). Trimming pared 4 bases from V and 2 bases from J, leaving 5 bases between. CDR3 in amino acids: CSAMANYGYTF. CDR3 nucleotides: TGCAGTGCTATGGCAAACTATGGCTACACCTTC.

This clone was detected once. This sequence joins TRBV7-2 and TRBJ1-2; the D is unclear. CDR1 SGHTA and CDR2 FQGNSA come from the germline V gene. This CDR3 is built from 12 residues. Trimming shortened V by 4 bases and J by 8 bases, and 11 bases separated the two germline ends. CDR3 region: CASSSGWRGYTF. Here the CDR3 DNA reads TGTGCCAGCAGCTCTGGATGGAGAGGCTACACCTTC.

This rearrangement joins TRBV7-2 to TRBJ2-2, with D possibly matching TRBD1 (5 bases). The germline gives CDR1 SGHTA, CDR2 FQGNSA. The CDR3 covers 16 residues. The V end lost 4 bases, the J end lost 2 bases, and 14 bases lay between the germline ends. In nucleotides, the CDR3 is TGTGCCAGCAGCTCCATTCGGCAGGGAAACACCGGGGAGCTGTTTTTT. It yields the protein CASSSIRQGNTGELFF.

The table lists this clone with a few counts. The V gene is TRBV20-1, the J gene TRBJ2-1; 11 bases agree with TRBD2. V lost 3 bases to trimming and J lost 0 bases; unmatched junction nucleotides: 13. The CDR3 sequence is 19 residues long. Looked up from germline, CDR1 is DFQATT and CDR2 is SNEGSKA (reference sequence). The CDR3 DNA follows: TGCAGTGCTAGTTACCTTAGCGGGAGGGCCCTCTCCTCCTACAATGAGCAGTTCTTC. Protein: CSASYLSGRALSSYNEQFF.

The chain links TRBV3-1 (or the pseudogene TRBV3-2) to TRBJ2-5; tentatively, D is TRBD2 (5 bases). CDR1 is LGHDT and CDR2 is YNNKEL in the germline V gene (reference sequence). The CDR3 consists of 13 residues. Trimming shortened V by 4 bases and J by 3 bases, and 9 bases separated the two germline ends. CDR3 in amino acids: CASSRRGEETQYF. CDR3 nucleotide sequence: TGTGCCAGCAGCCGCCGGGGAGAAGAGACCCAGTACTTC.

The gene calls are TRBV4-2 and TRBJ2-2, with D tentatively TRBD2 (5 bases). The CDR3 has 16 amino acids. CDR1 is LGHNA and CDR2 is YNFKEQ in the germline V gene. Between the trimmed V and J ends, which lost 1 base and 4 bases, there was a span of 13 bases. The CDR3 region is CASSQGRSGFTGELFF. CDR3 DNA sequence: TGTGCCAGCAGCCAAGGACGGTCGGGGTTCACCGGGGAGCTGTTTTTT.

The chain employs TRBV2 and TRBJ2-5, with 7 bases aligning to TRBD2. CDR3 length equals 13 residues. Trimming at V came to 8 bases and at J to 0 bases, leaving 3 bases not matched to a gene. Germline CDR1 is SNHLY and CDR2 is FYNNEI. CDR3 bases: TGTGCCAGCTTCGGGGGGTACCAAGAGACCCAGTACTTC. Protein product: CASFGGYQETQYF.

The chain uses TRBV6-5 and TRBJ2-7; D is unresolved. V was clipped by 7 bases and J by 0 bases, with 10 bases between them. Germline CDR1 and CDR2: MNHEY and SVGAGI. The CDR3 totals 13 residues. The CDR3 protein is CASKKQSSYEQYF. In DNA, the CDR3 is TGTGCCAGCAAGAAACAGAGCTCCTACGAGCAGTACTTC.

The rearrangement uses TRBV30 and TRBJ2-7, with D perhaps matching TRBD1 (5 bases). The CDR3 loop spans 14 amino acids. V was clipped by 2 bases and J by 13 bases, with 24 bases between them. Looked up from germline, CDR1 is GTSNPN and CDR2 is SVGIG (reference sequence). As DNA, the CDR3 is TGTGCCTGGAGTAGCGACAGCCTACTCTCGCTCAGCTACTTC. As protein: CAWSSDSLLSLSYF.

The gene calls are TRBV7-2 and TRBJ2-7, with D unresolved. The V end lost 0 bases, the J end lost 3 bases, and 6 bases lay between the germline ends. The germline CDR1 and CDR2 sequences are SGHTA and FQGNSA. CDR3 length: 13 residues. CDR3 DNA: TGTGCCAGCAGCTTAGCGCGGAACTACGAGCAGTACTTC. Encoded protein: CASSLARNYEQYF.

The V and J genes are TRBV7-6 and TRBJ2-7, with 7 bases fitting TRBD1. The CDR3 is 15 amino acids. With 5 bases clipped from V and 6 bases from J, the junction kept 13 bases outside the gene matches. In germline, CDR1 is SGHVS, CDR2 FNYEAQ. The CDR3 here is CASSPFTGAGGEQYF. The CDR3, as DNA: TGTGCCAGCAGCCCATTCACAGGGGCAGGTGGCGAGCAGTACTTC.

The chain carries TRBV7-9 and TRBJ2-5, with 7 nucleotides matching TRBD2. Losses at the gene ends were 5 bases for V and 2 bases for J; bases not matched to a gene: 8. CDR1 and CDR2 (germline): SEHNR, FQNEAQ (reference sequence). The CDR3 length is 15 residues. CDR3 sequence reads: CASSPREGLQETQYF. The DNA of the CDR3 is TGTGCCAGCAGCCCCAGGGAGGGCCTACAAGAGACCCAGTACTTC.

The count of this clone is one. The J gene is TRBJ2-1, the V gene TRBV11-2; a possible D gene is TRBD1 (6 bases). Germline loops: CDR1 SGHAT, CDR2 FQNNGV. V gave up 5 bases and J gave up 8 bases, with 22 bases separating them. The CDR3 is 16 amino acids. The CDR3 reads CASSAMGTGRRHEQFF. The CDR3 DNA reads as TGTGCCAGCAGCGCCATGGGCACAGGGAGACGTCATGAGCAGTTCTTC.

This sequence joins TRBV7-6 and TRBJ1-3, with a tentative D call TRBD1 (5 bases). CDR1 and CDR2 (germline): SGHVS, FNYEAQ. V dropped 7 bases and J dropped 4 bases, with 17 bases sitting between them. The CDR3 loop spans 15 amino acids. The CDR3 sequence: CASTDGGAFGNTIYF. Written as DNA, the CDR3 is TGTGCCAGCACGGATGGCGGGGCTTTCGGAAACACCATATATTTT.

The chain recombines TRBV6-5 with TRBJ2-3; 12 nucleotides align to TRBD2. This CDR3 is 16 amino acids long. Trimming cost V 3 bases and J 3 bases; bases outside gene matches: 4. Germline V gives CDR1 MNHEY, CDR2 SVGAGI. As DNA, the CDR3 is TGTGCCAGCAGTTATTCGACTAGCGGGAGAACAGATACGCAGTATTTT. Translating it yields CASSYSTSGRTDTQYF.